A selection of T cell receptor beta chains follows, all from one sample in a study of cytomegalovirus exposure and HLA in healthy donors. Clones were sequenced by immunoSEQ multiplex PCR, and TCRdb holds only the in-frame ones, with some missing. This table has 180,000 or so clones, more than 70% appearing once. Sequencing input: PBMCs. The receptor source for this set is a girl aged 10 to 17 in good health and CMV-seropositive. Both conserved end residues are part of each CDR3. Each record gives: D gene, clone size, J gene, V gene, CDR3 length, CDR3 DNA, CDR3 protein. D genes are given only for firm matches. Size values are once, few and many counts, or a class for expanded clones, and some rows have none.

d_gene: .; abundance: once; j_gene: TRBJ2-2; v_gene: TRBV10-2; len: 11; CDR3nt: TGCGCCAGCAATAGTGTCGGGGAGCTGTTTTTT; CDR3aa: CASNSVGELFF
d_gene: .; abundance: .; j_gene: TRBJ2-7; v_gene: TRBV27; len: 15; CDR3nt: TGTGCCAGCAGGACCCCCAGAGGAAGCTCCTACGAGCAGTACTTC; CDR3aa: CASRTPRGSSYEQYF
d_gene: .; abundance: .; j_gene: TRBJ2-1; v_gene: TRBV7-8; len: 13; CDR3nt: TGTGCCAGCGGGTTAGGGGGGGACAATGAGCAGTTCTTC; CDR3aa: CASGLGGDNEQFF
d_gene: .; abundance: .; j_gene: TRBJ2-3; v_gene: TRBV7-3; len: 15; CDR3nt: TGTGCCAGCAGCCTAGGACTGGGGAGCACAGATACGCAGTATTTT; CDR3aa: CASSLGLGSTDTQYF
d_gene: TRBD1; abundance: .; j_gene: TRBJ2-7; v_gene: TRBV19; len: 14; CDR3nt: TGTGCCAGTAGTAGGGACAGGGGGGCCTACGAGCAGTACTTC; CDR3aa: CASSRDRGAYEQYF
d_gene: TRBD2; abundance: few; j_gene: TRBJ2-7; v_gene: TRBV10-3; len: 15; CDR3nt: TGTGCCAGCAGTCGGACTAGCGGTAGCTCCTACGAGCAGTACTTC; CDR3aa: CASSRTSGSSYEQYF
d_gene: .; abundance: .; j_gene: TRBJ2-5; v_gene: TRBV5-4; len: 13; CDR3nt: TGTGCCAGCAGCCCGTCCGGGGAAGAGACCCAGTACTTC; CDR3aa: CASSPSGEETQYF
d_gene: TRBD2; abundance: .; j_gene: TRBJ2-7; v_gene: TRBV7-2; len: 15; CDR3nt: TGTGCCAGCAGCTGGGGGACTAGCGGGACCTACGAGCAGTACTTC; CDR3aa: CASSWGTSGTYEQYF
d_gene: .; abundance: .; j_gene: TRBJ2-2; v_gene: TRBV6-1; len: 12; CDR3nt: TGTGCCAGCAGCAGGGGTACCGGGGAGCTGTTTTTT; CDR3aa: CASSRGTGELFF
d_gene: TRBD1; abundance: .; j_gene: TRBJ1-4; v_gene: TRBV7-9; len: 15; CDR3nt: TGTGCCAGCAGCCGCACAGGGGCTACCAATGAAAAACTGTTTTTT; CDR3aa: CASSRTGATNEKLFF
d_gene: TRBD2; abundance: .; j_gene: TRBJ2-1; v_gene: TRBV4-3; len: 16; CDR3nt: TGCGCCAGCAGCCTTGCCGGGACTAGCGGGAGGGATGAGCAGTTCTTC; CDR3aa: CASSLAGTSGRDEQFF
d_gene: .; abundance: .; j_gene: TRBJ2-2; v_gene: TRBV6-6; len: 15; CDR3nt: TGTGCCAGCAGTTACTCGAGAGGGAACACCGGGGAGCTGTTTTTT; CDR3aa: CASSYSRGNTGELFF
d_gene: .; abundance: .; j_gene: TRBJ2-1; v_gene: TRBV6-4; len: 13; CDR3nt: TGTGCCAGCAGTGAGGACACCTACAATGAGCAGTTCTTC; CDR3aa: CASSEDTYNEQFF
d_gene: .; abundance: .; j_gene: TRBJ2-3; v_gene: TRBV5-1; len: 13; CDR3nt: TGCGCCAGCAGCCGGGACTTCACAGATACGCAGTATTTT; CDR3aa: CASSRDFTDTQYF
d_gene: .; abundance: .; j_gene: TRBJ1-1; v_gene: TRBV29-1; len: 12; CDR3nt: TGCAGCGTTGAAGGCAGAAACACTGAAGCTTTCTTT; CDR3aa: CSVEGRNTEAFF
d_gene: TRBD2; abundance: once; j_gene: TRBJ2-1; v_gene: TRBV2; len: 14; CDR3nt: TGTGCCAGCACCACCACCGGGACTAGCGTTGAGCAGTTCTTC; CDR3aa: CASTTTGTSVEQFF
d_gene: .; abundance: .; j_gene: TRBJ2-1; v_gene: TRBV20-1; len: 11; CDR3nt: TGCAGTGCTAGTAGCGAGAATGAGCAGTTCTTC; CDR3aa: CSASSENEQFF
d_gene: .; abundance: .; j_gene: TRBJ2-7; v_gene: TRBV2; len: 16; CDR3nt: TGTGCCAGCAGTGATTGGGAGGGGGTATCCCTCTCCGAGCAGTACTTC; CDR3aa: CASSDWEGVSLSEQYF
d_gene: .; abundance: .; j_gene: TRBJ1-5; v_gene: TRBV30; len: 12; CDR3nt: TGTGCCTGGAGTACGGGGTCGGAGCCCCAGCATTTT; CDR3aa: CAWSTGSEPQHF
d_gene: .; abundance: .; j_gene: TRBJ1-1; v_gene: TRBV19; len: 13; CDR3nt: TGTGCCAGTAGCGACAGAAAGAACACTGAAGCTTTCTTT; CDR3aa: CASSDRKNTEAFF
d_gene: .; abundance: .; j_gene: TRBJ1-3; v_gene: TRBV7-9; len: 15; CDR3nt: TGTGCCAGCAGCGCGGAGACAGCCTCTGGAAACACCATATATTTT; CDR3aa: CASSAETASGNTIYF
d_gene: .; abundance: few; j_gene: TRBJ1-4; v_gene: TRBV6-1; len: 11; CDR3nt: TGTGCCAGCAGAAAGCCCCCGTCCATGTTTTTT; CDR3aa: CASRKPPSMFF
d_gene: TRBD1; abundance: .; j_gene: TRBJ1-2; v_gene: TRBV5-1; len: 16; CDR3nt: TGCGCCAGCAGCTTGGCCGGTGTACAGGGGGCGGATGGCTACACCTTC; CDR3aa: CASSLAGVQGADGYTF
d_gene: .; abundance: once; j_gene: TRBJ2-7; v_gene: TRBV7-8; len: 12; CDR3nt: TGTGCCAGCAGCTGGGACATCTACGAGCAGTACTTC; CDR3aa: CASSWDIYEQYF
d_gene: TRBD1; abundance: .; j_gene: TRBJ2-7; v_gene: TRBV19; len: 15; CDR3nt: TGTGCCAGTAGTCGGGAAGGGGGCGGTAACTACGAGCAGTACTTC; CDR3aa: CASSREGGGNYEQYF
d_gene: TRBD2; abundance: .; j_gene: TRBJ2-1; v_gene: TRBV5-6; len: 15; CDR3nt: TGTGCCAGCAGCTTGGACCCGGGAGGGAGTAATGAGCAGTTCTTC; CDR3aa: CASSLDPGGSNEQFF
d_gene: .; abundance: once; j_gene: TRBJ1-4; v_gene: TRBV19; len: 12; CDR3nt: TGTGCCAGTAGTCTGGCTAGTGAAAAACTGTTTTTT; CDR3aa: CASSLASEKLFF
d_gene: TRBD2; abundance: .; j_gene: TRBJ2-3; v_gene: TRBV5-1; len: 15; CDR3nt: TGCGCCAGCAGCTTACCAAGCGGGGAGGGAGATACGCAGTATTTT; CDR3aa: CASSLPSGEGDTQYF
d_gene: .; abundance: .; j_gene: TRBJ1-1; v_gene: TRBV2; len: 10; CDR3nt: TGTGCCAGCACCTATCCTGAAGCTTTCTTT; CDR3aa: CASTYPEAFF
d_gene: .; abundance: .; j_gene: TRBJ2-4; v_gene: TRBV4-3; len: 15; CDR3nt: TGCGCCAGCAGCCAAGATGCTTACCCGACTGACATTCAGTACTTC; CDR3aa: CASSQDAYPTDIQYF
d_gene: TRBD1; abundance: .; j_gene: TRBJ2-3; v_gene: TRBV18; len: 16; CDR3nt: TGTGCCAGCTCACCATGGGGACAGGCCCCCGCAGATACGCAGTATTTT; CDR3aa: CASSPWGQAPADTQYF
d_gene: .; abundance: .; j_gene: TRBJ1-1; v_gene: TRBV11-2; len: 15; CDR3nt: TGTGCCAGCAGCAGCCTGCAGGGAAGACGAACTGAAGCTTTCTTT; CDR3aa: CASSSLQGRRTEAFF
d_gene: .; abundance: .; j_gene: TRBJ2-3; v_gene: TRBV7-2; len: 14; CDR3nt: TGTGCCAGCAGCTCCCTAGGTCCCACAGATACGCAGTATTTT; CDR3aa: CASSSLGPTDTQYF
d_gene: TRBD1; abundance: .; j_gene: TRBJ2-3; v_gene: TRBV5-4; len: 15; CDR3nt: TGTGCCAGCAGCTATCCGGGACAGGGCACAGATACGCAGTATTTT; CDR3aa: CASSYPGQGTDTQYF
d_gene: TRBD2; abundance: once; j_gene: TRBJ2-3; v_gene: TRBV10-3; len: 18; CDR3nt: TGTGCCATCAGTGAGTCTTGGACTAGCGGCACCCGCACAGATACGCAGTATTTT; CDR3aa: CAISESWTSGTRTDTQYF
d_gene: .; abundance: .; j_gene: TRBJ1-5; v_gene: TRBV13; len: 16; CDR3nt: TGTGCCAGCAGCTCCCGCGGGGCCGGTAGCAATCAGCCCCAGCATTTT; CDR3aa: CASSSRGAGSNQPQHF
d_gene: TRBD1; abundance: .; j_gene: TRBJ1-2; v_gene: TRBV18; len: 16; CDR3nt: TGTGCCAGCTCGCCGAATCCGGACAGGGCGAACTATGGCTACACCTTC; CDR3aa: CASSPNPDRANYGYTF
d_gene: TRBD2; abundance: .; j_gene: TRBJ2-3; v_gene: TRBV7-2; len: 12; CDR3nt: TGTGCCAGCAGCTTAGGGACTAGAGAAAGATATTTT; CDR3aa: CASSLGTRERYF
d_gene: .; abundance: .; j_gene: TRBJ1-3; v_gene: TRBV14; len: 13; CDR3nt: TGTGCCAGCAACCCAGGGTCAGGAAACACCATATATTTT; CDR3aa: CASNPGSGNTIYF
d_gene: .; abundance: .; j_gene: TRBJ1-2; v_gene: TRBV7-9; len: 13; CDR3nt: TGTGCCAGCGAGGGAGGGTCCCCCTATGGCTACACCTTC; CDR3aa: CASEGGSPYGYTF
d_gene: .; abundance: .; j_gene: TRBJ2-5; v_gene: TRBV4-2; len: 15; CDR3nt: TGTGCCAGCAGCCAAGGTCGTTCGGGAGCAGAGACCCAGTACTTC; CDR3aa: CASSQGRSGAETQYF
d_gene: TRBD1; abundance: few; j_gene: TRBJ1-2; v_gene: TRBV6-6; len: 16; CDR3nt: TGTGCCAGCAGTTATACCGGGACAGGGGATAACTATGGCTACACCTTC; CDR3aa: CASSYTGTGDNYGYTF
d_gene: .; abundance: .; j_gene: TRBJ2-1; v_gene: TRBV21-1; len: 17; CDR3nt: TGTGCCAGCAGACCGACTAGCGGGAGCCTAGGGTACAATGAGCAGTTCTTC; CDR3aa: CASRPTSGSLGYNEQFF
d_gene: TRBD1; abundance: few; j_gene: TRBJ2-3; v_gene: TRBV18; len: 16; CDR3nt: TGTGCCAGCTCACCCCAGGACAGGGGGCGGTCAGATACGCAGTATTTT; CDR3aa: CASSPQDRGRSDTQYF
d_gene: .; abundance: .; j_gene: TRBJ1-1; v_gene: TRBV6-5; len: 15; CDR3nt: TGTGCCAGCAGTTACGTGGAGGGGTGGCACACTGAAGCTTTCTTT; CDR3aa: CASSYVEGWHTEAFF
d_gene: .; abundance: .; j_gene: TRBJ1-5; v_gene: TRBV27; len: 13; CDR3nt: TGTGCCAGCAGCCGAGTATGGAATCAGCCCCAGCATTTT; CDR3aa: CASSRVWNQPQHF
d_gene: .; abundance: .; j_gene: TRBJ1-4; v_gene: TRBV10-2; len: 15; CDR3nt: TGCGCCAGCAGTGAGGCGGGGGCAACTAATGAAAAACTGTTTTTT; CDR3aa: CASSEAGATNEKLFF
d_gene: .; abundance: .; j_gene: TRBJ2-5; v_gene: TRBV7-9; len: 11; CDR3nt: TGTGCCAGCACCTCGAGAGAGACCCAGTACTTC; CDR3aa: CASTSRETQYF
d_gene: .; abundance: .; j_gene: TRBJ2-7; v_gene: TRBV7-6; len: 14; CDR3nt: TGTGCCAGCAGCTATCAGGGAGGCCCGTACGAGCAGTACTTC; CDR3aa: CASSYQGGPYEQYF
d_gene: TRBD2; abundance: .; j_gene: TRBJ2-5; v_gene: TRBV2; len: 15; CDR3nt: TGTGCCAGCAGTGGGACTAGCGGGAACCAAGAGACCCAGTACTTC; CDR3aa: CASSGTSGNQETQYF
d_gene: .; abundance: .; j_gene: TRBJ2-5; v_gene: TRBV2; len: 14; CDR3nt: TGTGCCAGCAGTGACATCTGGCGGGGCGAGACCCAGTACTTC; CDR3aa: CASSDIWRGETQYF
d_gene: .; abundance: .; j_gene: TRBJ2-1; v_gene: TRBV18; len: 13; CDR3nt: TGTGCCAGCGCCGAGCCGAACGCTGATGAGCAGTTCTTC; CDR3aa: CASAEPNADEQFF
d_gene: TRBD1; abundance: once; j_gene: TRBJ2-1; v_gene: TRBV7-8; len: 16; CDR3nt: TGTGCCAGCAGCGCCGATACAGGGGGCGCTTACAATGAGCAGTTCTTC; CDR3aa: CASSADTGGAYNEQFF
d_gene: .; abundance: few; j_gene: TRBJ1-2; v_gene: TRBV19; len: 17; CDR3nt: TGTGCCAGTAGTATCCGGAGACAGGCCACCACTAACTATGGCTACACCTTC; CDR3aa: CASSIRRQATTNYGYTF
d_gene: .; abundance: .; j_gene: TRBJ2-7; v_gene: TRBV14; len: 15; CDR3nt: TGTGCCAGCAGCCAAGTCAGAGGGCAACTCTCCGAGCAGTACTTC; CDR3aa: CASSQVRGQLSEQYF
d_gene: TRBD1; abundance: few; j_gene: TRBJ2-1; v_gene: TRBV2; len: 14; CDR3nt: TGTGCCAGCAGTGATCGACAGGGGGCAATTGAGCAGTTCTTC; CDR3aa: CASSDRQGAIEQFF